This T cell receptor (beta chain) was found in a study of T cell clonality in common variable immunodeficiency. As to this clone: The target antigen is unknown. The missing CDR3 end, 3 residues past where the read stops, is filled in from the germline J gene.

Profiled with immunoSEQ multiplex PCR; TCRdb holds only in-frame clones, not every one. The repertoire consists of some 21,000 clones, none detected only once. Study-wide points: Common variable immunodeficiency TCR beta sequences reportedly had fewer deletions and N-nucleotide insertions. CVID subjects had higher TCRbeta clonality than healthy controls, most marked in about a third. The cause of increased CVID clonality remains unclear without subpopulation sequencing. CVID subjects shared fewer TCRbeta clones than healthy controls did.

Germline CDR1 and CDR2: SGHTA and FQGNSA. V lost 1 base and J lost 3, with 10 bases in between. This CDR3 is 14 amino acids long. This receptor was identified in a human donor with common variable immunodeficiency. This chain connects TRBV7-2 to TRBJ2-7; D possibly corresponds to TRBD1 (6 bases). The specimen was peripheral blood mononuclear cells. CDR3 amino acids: CASSLGTAHYEQYF. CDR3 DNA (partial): TGTGCCAGCAGCTTAGGGACAGCTCACTACGAG.